A selection of T cell receptor beta chains follows, all from one sample in a study of cytomegalovirus exposure and HLA in healthy donors. The repertoire was sequenced with immunoSEQ multiplex PCR; TCRdb's copy has only in-frame clones and lacks some. Here the sample spans 200,000 to 250,000 clones, over 75% being singletons. The sample was PBMCs. The receptors stem from a woman in her forties or fifties in good health and CMV-seropositive. CDR3s include the opening cysteine and the closing phenylalanine or tryptophan. D genes are given only for firm matches. Some rows mark clone size as missing; the rest say once, few, many or name a class of expanded clone.

j_call clone_size d_call v_call cdr3_nt cdr3_aa
TRBJ2-7 once - TRBV7-9 TGTGCCAGCAGCCATCTATTTGGCCCCGGGTACGAGCAGTACTTC CASSHLFGPGYEQYF
TRBJ2-1 - TRBD2 TRBV7-3 TGTGCCAGCAGCTTAGCGGGGGGCTACAATGAGCAGTTCTTC CASSLAGGYNEQFF
TRBJ1-2 - - TRBV9 TGTGCCAGCAGCATAGGGACGGGGTGGAATGGCTACACCTTC CASSIGTGWNGYTF
TRBJ1-4 - - TRBV6-1 TGTGCCAGCAGAAAGGCCGCGGTGGGTAATGAAAAACTGTTTTTT CASRKAAVGNEKLFF
TRBJ1-2 - - TRBV4-3 TGCGCCAGCAGCCAAGATAGTCCTCCAGGGCTCTATGGCTGCACCTTC CASSQDSPPGLYGCTF
TRBJ2-4 once TRBD2 TRBV2 TGTGCCAGCAGGCGGGGGGCCGAAAACATTCAGTACTTC CASRRGAENIQYF
TRBJ2-7 - - TRBV5-1 TGCGCCAGCAGCTTGGGGGGGGTCGAGCAGTACTTC CASSLGGVEQYF
TRBJ2-1 - - TRBV9 TGTGCCAGCAGCGTAGACCGGGGGTTTAGCTCCTACAATGAGCAGTTCTTC CASSVDRGFSSYNEQFF
TRBJ1-2 - TRBD1 TRBV15 TGTGCCACCAGCATAGGGGGCCCTGTCTATGGCTACACCTTC CATSIGGPVYGYTF
TRBJ2-5 - TRBD2 TRBV7-2 TGTGCCAGCAGCACCCAAGCGGGGGGATTAGAGACCCAGTACTTC CASSTQAGGLETQYF
TRBJ2-3 - TRBD2 TRBV7-2 TGTGCCAGCAGCTTAGCGTACCGGGTCGCCGGGGGGGCTCTGCCAAGCACAGATACGCAGTATTTT CASSLAYRVAGGALPSTDTQYF
TRBJ2-7 - TRBD1 TRBV7-2 TGTGCCAGCAGCTTCTTAGGGGACAGGGCCGGCGAGCAGTACTTC CASSFLGDRAGEQYF
TRBJ1-2 - - TRBV19 TGTGCCAGTAGTGTATCACAGGGCTACTATGGCTACACCTTC CASSVSQGYYGYTF
TRBJ2-3 few - TRBV6-4 TGTGCCAGCAGTGAAAGGGGCGAAGCAGATACGCAGTATTTT CASSERGEADTQYF
TRBJ1-2 - - TRBV28 TGTGCCAGCAGAACCACAGGGTCTGCCCTCTATGGCTACACCTTC CASRTTGSALYGYTF
TRBJ2-7 - TRBD1 TRBV28 TGTGCCAGCAGGCGATGGACAGGGGGATCCCACGAGCAGTACTTC CASRRWTGGSHEQYF
TRBJ1-1 - - TRBV5-6 TGTGCCAGCAGCTGGTACAGTAACCCGAACACTGAAGCTTTCTTT CASSWYSNPNTEAFF
TRBJ2-3 - - TRBV5-6 TGTGCCAGCAGTTTACGACGGGGTGATACGCAGTATTTT CASSLRRGDTQYF
TRBJ1-1 - - TRBV5-6 TGTGCCAGCAGCGACCCGACAGGAGGAACTGAAGCTTTCTTT CASSDPTGGTEAFF
TRBJ2-2 - - TRBV4-1 TGCGCCAGCAGCCAAGATCAGGGTGGAACCGGGGAGCTGTTTTTT CASSQDQGGTGELFF
TRBJ2-7 - - TRBV4-1 TGCGCCAGCAGCCAAGAGAAAGACCCCGGCGGTTACTCCTACGAGCAGTACTTC CASSQEKDPGGYSYEQYF
TRBJ1-1 - TRBD1 TRBV5-1 TGCGCCAGCAGCTTGTCTCCGGGGTTGGACAGGGAAGCTTTCTTT CASSLSPGLDREAFF
TRBJ1-2 - - TRBV6-5 TGTGCCAGCAGTTACTCGGTCGGAGGGGTCTATGGCTACACCTTC CASSYSVGGVYGYTF
TRBJ1-1 once - TRBV20-1 TGCAGGGGCGCTGGCACTGAAGCTTTCTTT CRGAGTEAFF
TRBJ1-4 - - TRBV5-1 TGCGCCAGCAATCCCTCGGGAGCAACTAATGAGAAACTGTTTTTT CASNPSGATNEKLFF
TRBJ1-1 - - TRBV10-3 TGTGCCATCAGAGGACTGAGTAACACTGAAGCTTTCTTT CAIRGLSNTEAFF
TRBJ2-6 - TRBD1 TRBV30 TGTGCCTGGAGTATGCCGGACAGGGACCCCTCTGGGGCCAACGTCCTGACTTTC CAWSMPDRDPSGANVLTF
TRBJ2-1 - TRBD2 TRBV28 TGTGCCAGCAGTGAAGCGGGGGGGCGTCACAATGAGCAGTTCTTC CASSEAGGRHNEQFF
TRBJ2-7 - TRBD1 TRBV19 TGTGCCAGTAGTAAGTCGTGGGGACAGGGTACAGGGGAGCAGTACTTC CASSKSWGQGTGEQYF
TRBJ2-3 - TRBD2 TRBV19 TGTGCCAGTAGTAAGGCGGGAGGCTACACAGATACGCAGTATTTT CASSKAGGYTDTQYF
TRBJ1-4 - TRBD1 TRBV23-1 TGCGCCAACCCGCACAGGGGGCGGGAGGAGACTAATGAAAAACTGTTTTTT CANPHRGREETNEKLFF
TRBJ2-1 - TRBD1 TRBV7-8 TGTGCCAGCAGCATAGACAGGGCCAATGAGCAGTTCTTC CASSIDRANEQFF
TRBJ1-6 - - TRBV2 TGTGCCAGCAGTGCCTCCCGGACACATTCACCCCTCCACTTT CASSASRTHSPLHF
TRBJ1-2 once TRBD1 TRBV27 TGTGCCAGCAGTAAGGGACAGGCGCTAATTTTTGGCTACACCTTC CASSKGQALIFGYTF
TRBJ1-5 few TRBD1 TRBV6-6 TGTGCCAGCAGTTCCACAGGGGCCCGTCAGCCCCAGCATTTT CASSSTGARQPQHF
TRBJ2-3 - TRBD2 TRBV4-2 TGTGCCAGCAGCCAGGGTGTGGGTAGCGGGGGGTATGGTACGCAGTATTTT CASSQGVGSGGYGTQYF
TRBJ1-5 - - TRBV2 TGTGCCAGCAGTCCTCAGGGGCTGGGCAATCAGCCCCAGCATTTT CASSPQGLGNQPQHF
TRBJ1-5 - - TRBV28 TGTGCCAGCAGTTTAGGGGGGGGCGGTCAGCCCCAGCATTTT CASSLGGGGQPQHF
TRBJ1-2 - - TRBV2 TGTGCCAGCAGTGCCCCAGGAGGGACCGCTAACTATGGCTACACCTTC CASSAPGGTANYGYTF
TRBJ1-2 once TRBD1 TRBV18 TGTGCCAGCTCACCCCTCCGGACAGGGGAAGACTATGGCTACACCTTC CASSPLRTGEDYGYTF
TRBJ2-3 - - TRBV5-1 TGCGCCAGCAGCTCGGAAAACAGTGGCACAGATACGCAGTATTTT CASSSENSGTDTQYF
TRBJ2-7 - - TRBV29-1 TGCAGCGTTGAAGGCAGGGGTGTCGAGCAGTACTTC CSVEGRGVEQYF
TRBJ1-2 - - TRBV11-2 TGTGCCAGCAGCTTAGGCTTGGCAGGGTTTATCTATGGCTACACCTTC CASSLGLAGFIYGYTF
TRBJ1-1 - TRBD1 TRBV29-1 TGCAGCGTTGAAGGGACAGGGTGGAACACTGAAGCTTTCTTT CSVEGTGWNTEAFF
TRBJ2-2 once TRBD2 TRBV7-9 TGTTCCAGCTCATCCCGGGGCGGGGGGGTGTCTTCCGGGGAGCTGTTTTTT CSSSSRGGGVSSGELFF